Listed below are T cell receptor beta chains from one sample, sequenced in a study of blood T cell repertoires in COVID-19. Using immunoSEQ multiplex PCR, the repertoire was profiled, and TCRdb retains in-frame clones only, with some absent. The sample lists about 140,000 clones, about three quarters occurring once. Material: peripheral blood. All receptors come from a woman in her sixties or seventies with acute or convalescent COVID-19. CDR3s include the opening cysteine and the closing phenylalanine or tryptophan. Each record gives: D gene, J gene, clone size, V gene, CDR3 DNA, CDR3 protein. A D gene is named only where the DNA matches it firmly. Clone size, where shown, is once, few, many, or a class for clones that have expanded.

TRBD2 | TRBJ2-7 | NA | TRBV7-9 | TGTGCCAGCAGCCCAGCGACTAGCGCCTACGAGCAGTACTTC | CASSPATSAYEQYF
NA | TRBJ1-1 | NA | TRBV10-1 | TGCGCCAGCAGTGAAGCAGGGCTTCAAGGGGACACTGAAGCTTTCTTT | CASSEAGLQGDTEAFF
NA | TRBJ1-1 | NA | TRBV7-6 | TGTGCCAGCAGCTTATTGGGGCCCCGAATGAACACTGAAGCTTTCTTT | CASSLLGPRMNTEAFF
NA | TRBJ1-5 | once | TRBV6-1 | TGTGCCAGCAGTGACCACGTGATGCGGGAGAATCAGCCCCAGCATTTT | CASSDHVMRENQPQHF
NA | TRBJ2-2 | few | TRBV3-1/TRBV3-2 | TGTGCCAGCAGCCCCTGGGGGGCGAACACCGGGGAGCTGTTTTTT | CASSPWGANTGELFF
NA | TRBJ2-3 | once | TRBV20-1 | TGCAGTGCTAGTTACCCCCGCGCAGGGATTGTAGATACGCAGTATTTT | CSASYPRAGIVDTQYF
NA | TRBJ2-2 | NA | TRBV30 | TGTGCCTGGATGCTACCCCCCACCGGGGAGCTGTTTTTT | CAWMLPPTGELFF
TRBD1 | TRBJ2-5 | few | TRBV7-8 | TGTGCCAGCAGCTTATTCACAGGGGACCAAGAGACCCAGTACTTC | CASSLFTGDQETQYF
TRBD2 | TRBJ2-7 | NA | TRBV27 | TGTGCCAGCAGTCCAGGGACTAGAGGCGGCGAGCAGTACTTC | CASSPGTRGGEQYF
NA | TRBJ2-2 | NA | TRBV7-3 | TGTGCCAGCAGCTTATTTACGGGTGGCACCGGGGAGCTGTTTTTT | CASSLFTGGTGELFF
NA | TRBJ2-3 | NA | TRBV15 | TGTGCCACCAGCCGTCGCAGGGCCCCTGAGGCTATGAGAAGGGCCCTCTATACGCAGTATTTT | CATSRRRAPEAMRRALYTQYF
TRBD1 | TRBJ1-3 | NA | TRBV3-1/TRBV3-2 | TGTGCCAGCAGCCGGAGGACAGGGGTCTCTGGAAACACCATATATTTT | CASSRRTGVSGNTIYF
NA | TRBJ2-2 | NA | TRBV19 | TGTGCCAGTAGTAGGGTACGGTCACTACACGCGAACACCGGGGAGCTGTTTTTT | CASSRVRSLHANTGELFF
TRBD2 | TRBJ2-3 | NA | TRBV10-2 | TGCGCCAGCAGAGAAATTATCGGGACTAGCGGGATTGGAGGGTTCACAGATACGCAGTATTTT | CASREIIGTSGIGGFTDTQYF
NA | TRBJ2-1 | few | TRBV7-9 | TGTGCCAGCAGCCCGCCACGGGTGCCCTACAATGAGCAGTTCTTC | CASSPPRVPYNEQFF
TRBD2 | TRBJ2-1 | NA | TRBV7-9 | TGTGCCAGCAGCTCACGGACTAGCGGGAGGGTCAATGAGCAGTTCTTC | CASSSRTSGRVNEQFF
NA | TRBJ1-1 | NA | TRBV19 | TGTGCCAGTAGCCCCGCGTCACCCTGGACTGAAGCTTTCTTT | CASSPASPWTEAFF
NA | TRBJ1-5 | NA | TRBV3-1/TRBV3-2 | TGTGCCAGCAGCCAAGACCTAATTCAGCCCCAGCATTTT | CASSQDLIQPQHF
NA | TRBJ1-5 | once | TRBV19 | TGTGCCAGTAGTATTCCGTATAGCAATCAGCCCCAGCATTTT | CASSIPYSNQPQHF
TRBD2 | TRBJ2-1 | NA | TRBV7-9 | TGTGCCAGCAGCTTCTGGGGACTAGCGGCGGGCGATGAGCAGTTCTTC | CASSFWGLAAGDEQFF
TRBD1 | TRBJ1-2 | NA | TRBV2 | TGTGCCAGCAGTGACGGCGGGACAGGGAGGGGTGGCTACACCTTC | CASSDGGTGRGGYTF
TRBD2 | TRBJ2-7 | NA | TRBV7-3 | TGTGCCAGCAGCCAGACTAGCCTTAACGGTGAGCAGTACTTC | CASSQTSLNGEQYF
NA | TRBJ2-7 | NA | TRBV27 | TGTGCCAGCAGTTTAGAGGTGCTCGGCGAGCAGTACTTC | CASSLEVLGEQYF
NA | TRBJ1-6 | NA | TRBV6-1 | TGTGCCAGCAGTGCTCGACAGAGGCCCTATAATTCACCCCTCCACTTT | CASSARQRPYNSPLHF
NA | TRBJ1-3 | NA | TRBV7-9 | TGTGCCAGCAGCCCCCGAAGGGGTCCCGGAGTTAGGGACACCATATATTTT | CASSPRRGPGVRDTIYF
TRBD2 | TRBJ2-1 | once | TRBV5-1 | TGCGCCAGCAGCTTGAGTGGTGGGAGGGTCTACAATGAGCAGTTCTTC | CASSLSGGRVYNEQFF
NA | TRBJ2-7 | NA | TRBV10-3 | TGTGCCATCAGTGACCGCGAGGGGCTAGCGCCTCCCTGGAGGCAGTACTTC | CAISDREGLAPPWRQYF
TRBD1 | TRBJ1-2 | NA | TRBV2 | TGTGCCAGCACAGGGGGCCGGCCCATCTATGGCTACACCTTC | CASTGGRPIYGYTF
NA | TRBJ2-5 | NA | TRBV6-5 | TGTGCCAGCGCCGTAAGGGGAAAAGAGACCCAGTACTTC | CASAVRGKETQYF
NA | TRBJ1-2 | NA | TRBV12-3/TRBV12-4 | TGTGCCAGCAGTTTAAGCCGGGGTTGGGGCTACACCTTC | CASSLSRGWGYTF
TRBD1 | TRBJ1-5 | few | TRBV28 | TGTGCCAGCAACAGCGCCTGGACAGGCGCCAATCAGCCCCAGCATTTT | CASNSAWTGANQPQHF
TRBD2 | TRBJ2-1 | once | TRBV2 | TGTGCCTGCTACTCGCGGCGGGAGGCGGCCTACAATGAGCAGTTCTTC | CACYSRREAAYNEQFF
NA | TRBJ2-3 | NA | TRBV10-3 | TGTGCCATCAGTGAGAGGCTTGGAGTGGTTGCGACAGATACGCAGTATTTT | CAISERLGVVATDTQYF
TRBD2 | TRBJ2-7 | NA | TRBV28 | TGTGCCAGCAACCCACTAGCGGGAGAAGAATTCTACGAGCAGTACTTC | CASNPLAGEEFYEQYF
NA | TRBJ1-5 | NA | TRBV5-5 | TGTGCCAGCAGCTTTACAGGAATCCGCAATCAGCCCCAGCATTTT | CASSFTGIRNQPQHF
NA | TRBJ2-7 | NA | TRBV6-5 | TGTGCCAGCAGACGCGGACAGAACTACGAGCAGTACTTC | CASRRGQNYEQYF
NA | TRBJ2-3 | NA | TRBV28 | TGTGCCAGCAGTTTCGAGTACACAGATACGCAGTATTTT | CASSFEYTDTQYF
TRBD2 | TRBJ2-7 | NA | TRBV2 | TGTGCCAGCATAGCGGGAGACTACGAGCAGTACTTC | CASIAGDYEQYF
NA | TRBJ1-6 | NA | TRBV9 | TGTGCCAGCAGCGTAGGCAGCTCCTATAATTCACCCCTCCACTTT | CASSVGSSYNSPLHF
NA | TRBJ2-1 | NA | TRBV15 | TGTGCCACCAGCAGGGGCCCCAATGAGCAGTTCTTC | CATSRGPNEQFF
NA | TRBJ2-6 | NA | TRBV7-2 | TGTGCCAGCAGCTTAGCGTCAGGACTTGGGGCCAACGTCCTGACTTTC | CASSLASGLGANVLTF
NA | TRBJ1-5 | NA | TRBV5-1 | TGCGCCAGCAGCTTGTCGGGGAATAGCAATCAGCCCCAGCATTTT | CASSLSGNSNQPQHF
TRBD2 | TRBJ2-3 | NA | TRBV6-2/TRBV6-3 | TGTGCCAGCAGTTACTTCGGGAGGGGGGCAGATACGCAGTATTTT | CASSYFGRGADTQYF
TRBD1 | TRBJ2-1 | NA | TRBV7-9 | TGTGCCAGCAGCCCGGGACAGACTTCCTACAATGAGCAGTTCTTC | CASSPGQTSYNEQFF